The 17 T cell receptor beta chains in this list originate from one sample, sequenced in a study of shared clonotypes between healthy human individuals. Naive-designated CD8 cells lacked CD45RO, were positively enriched for CCR7, and omitted terminally differentiated effector memory CD45RA+ cells. Only in-frame clones appear in the TCRdb table, and some are missing; sequencing was by immunoSEQ multiplex PCR. Of about 2.1 million clones listed, roughly 93% are singletons. Sequencing was carried out using naive CD8+ T cells from PBMCs. The receptor set was obtained from a man younger than 35 in good health. Some clones in this sample may be carry-over from other donors' samples.

The chain couples TRBV6-5 to TRBJ2-1; tentative D call: TRBD2 (5 bases). Trimming shortened V by 4 bases and J by 6 bases, and 13 bases separated the two germline ends. The V gene's germline CDR1 is MNHEY and CDR2 SVGAGI. This CDR3 region has 14 residues. The CDR3 DNA sequence: TGTGCCAGCAGTTTCTTCCGGGATCTCAATGAGCAGTTCTTC. It codes for CASSFFRDLNEQFF.

The chain has TRBV14 and TRBJ2-7; D unclear. The CDR3 consists of 15 residues. From germline, CDR1 is SGHDN and CDR2 FVKESK. Trimming took 0 bases from V and 2 from J, leaving 11 bases between them. The CDR3 DNA follows: TGTGCCAGCAGCCAAGAATCCGGGCAGCCCTACGAGCAGTACTTC. The encoded protein is CASSQESGQPYEQYF.

The chain is built from TRBV4-1 and TRBJ2-5; 9 positions agree with TRBD1. The CDR3 is 16 residues long. Per the germline V gene, CDR1 is MGHRA and CDR2 is YSYEKL. The J segment lost 5 bases and the V segment lost 4 bases, leaving 11 bases of the junction unmatched. CDR3 DNA: TGCGCCAGCAGCCGAAGCCGACAGGGGGTGGGGGAGACCCAGTACTTC. Residues: CASSRSRQGVGETQYF.

Remarks on this clone: The same CDR3 also results from other DNA sequences found in this sample. The DNA for the CDR3 is TGTGCCAGCAGCGTAGGAACAGGGCTAAGCACAGATACGCAGTATTTT. It specifies CASSVGTGLSTDTQYF. This chain connects TRBV9 to TRBJ2-3; the D gene is possibly TRBD1 (6 bases). The CDR3 runs to 16 residues. Trimming took off 0 bases at V and 0 bases at J, with 11 bases between the two ends. Germline V gene data show CDR1 as SGDLS and CDR2 as YYNGEE.

The chain combines TRBV28 with TRBJ1-5, with D perhaps matching TRBD1 (5 bases). V shed 3 bases and J shed 0 bases, with 18 bases lying between them. There are 18 residues in the CDR3. Germline CDR1 MDHEN, CDR2 SYDVKM. As DNA, the CDR3 is TGTGCCAGCAGTTTTCTGCCGGCCCGGGGGGATAGCAATCAGCCCCAGCATTTT. Residues: CASSFLPARGDSNQPQHF.

V and J are TRBV12-2 and TRBJ1-4; TRBD1 is taken as the D call from the table, unchecked against the DNA. TRBV12-2 represents a pseudogene. This CDR3 region has 19 residues. As DNA, the CDR3 is TGTGCAAGTCGGCGTCAGGGGGTTCACCGGGATGCAACTAATGAAAAACTGTTTTTT. Residues: CASRRQGVHRDATNEKLFF.

This clone was seen more than once but under ten times. The rearrangement joins TRBV29-1 to TRBJ1-1; D uncertain. The CDR3 extends over 11 amino acids. Germline V lookup: CDR1 SQVTM, CDR2 ANQGSEA. Trimming removed 4 bases at V and 6 bases at J, with 9 bases between. The CDR3: CSVVSVPEAFF. CDR3 in DNA: TGCAGCGTTGTGAGTGTACCTGAAGCTTTCTTT.

V gene TRBV27 combines with J gene TRBJ2-1, with D unresolved. CDR1 is MNHEY and CDR2 is SMNVEV in the germline V gene (reference sequence). The ends were cut back, 5 bases at V and 8 bases at J, with 22 bases in the middle. The CDR3 is made up of 16 amino acids. CDR3 sequence (DNA): TGTGCCAGCAGTCCGAGCCCCAAAAAACTTCGCGATGAGCAGTTCTTC. Its protein product is CASSPSPKKLRDEQFF.

The chain couples TRBV4-2 to TRBJ2-1; D may be TRBD2 (5 bases). The germline V gene has CDR1 LGHNA and CDR2 YNFKEQ. The CDR3 runs to 16 residues. Trimming took 1 base from V and 2 from J, leaving 12 bases between them. The chain's CDR3 is CASSQGLTRTYNEQFF. CDR3 in DNA: TGTGCCAGCAGCCAAGGCCTAACTAGAACCTACAATGAGCAGTTCTTC.

Turning to this clone: Other DNA sequences in the sample encode the same CDR3. V gene TRBV13 combines with J gene TRBJ2-7; a weak D match, TRBD2 (5 bases). The germline V gene encodes CDR1 PRHDT and CDR2 FYEKMQ (reference sequence). The CDR3 length is 15 residues. Between the trimmed V and J ends, which lost 0 bases and 1 base, there was a span of 10 bases. Here the CDR3 reads CASSLGRDSSYEQYF. The CDR3 DNA reads TGTGCCAGCAGCTTAGGACGGGATAGTTCCTACGAGCAGTACTTC.

The J gene is TRBJ2-7, the V gene TRBV27; D tentatively reads TRBD1 or TRBD2 (5 bases each). This CDR3 comprises 15 residues. Germline V gene lookup returns CDR1 MNHEY and CDR2 SMNVEV (reference sequence). The V end lost 2 bases, the J end lost 2 bases, and 13 bases lay between the germline ends. CDR3 coding DNA: TGTGCCAGCAGTTTAACCGGGACGGTTGCCTACGAGCAGTACTTC. The encoded protein is CASSLTGTVAYEQYF.

V is TRBV5-1 and J is TRBJ2-3, with a weak D call TRBD2 (6 bases). The CDR3 has 16 residues. Germline CDR1 SGHRS, CDR2 YFSETQ. V was pared by 4 bases and J by 5 bases, with 20 bases between. As DNA, the CDR3 is TGCGCCAGCAGCGTTTCTTTCGGGAGAGGGGAAGATACGCAGTATTTT. Amino acid sequence: CASSVSFGRGEDTQYF.

This chain connects TRBV9 to TRBJ1-1; perhaps TRBD1 as D (5 bases). V dropped 4 bases and J dropped 0 bases, with 13 bases sitting between them. CDR3 length: 15 amino acids. Germline V CDR1 and CDR2: SGDLS, YYNGEE. CDR3 nucleotides: TGTGCCAGCAGCCCCACGGGGACCTTGAACACTGAAGCTTTCTTT. Its translation is CASSPTGTLNTEAFF.

This clone was counted once. The genes are TRBV15 and TRBJ2-1; perhaps D is TRBD1 or TRBD2 (5 bases each). Trimming removed 0 bases at V and 2 bases at J, with 14 bases between. The CDR3 is made up of 17 amino acids. Germline-derived CDR1 and CDR2 are LNHNV and YYDKDF (reference sequence). CDR3 region: CATSRDLTGPPYNEQFF. The CDR3 DNA follows: TGTGCCACCAGCAGAGATCTGACGGGGCCACCCTACAATGAGCAGTTCTTC.

V usage is TRBV19 and J usage is TRBJ2-7, with TRBD2 identical over 11 bases. There are 15 residues in the CDR3. CDR1 LNHDA and CDR2 SQIVND come from the germline V gene (reference sequence). The trim removed 5 bases at V and 2 bases at J, leaving 5 bases unmatched. The CDR3 reads CASSSSGRLPYEQYF. The DNA for the CDR3 is TGTGCCAGTAGTTCTAGCGGGAGGCTTCCCTACGAGCAGTACTTC.

This clone was detected once. This chain connects TRBV30 to TRBJ2-7; a weak D match, TRBD2 (6 bases). The V and J ends lost 3 bases and 2 bases respectively, with 14 bases between them. CDR1 is GTSNPN, CDR2 SVGIG, per germline (reference sequence). CDR3 length equals 14 residues. The CDR3 reads CAWSAGTGTYEQYF. The CDR3 bases are TGTGCCTGGAGCGCCGGGACTGGGACCTACGAGCAGTACTTC.

The V call is TRBV7-7, the J call TRBJ2-2; tentative D call: TRBD1 (6 bases). The V and J ends lost 4 bases and 4 bases respectively, with 13 bases between them. CDR3 length: 15 amino acids. Germline V gives CDR1 SSHAT, CDR2 FNYEAQ (reference sequence). CDR3 sequence reads: CASSYRAGGTGELFF. The CDR3 DNA follows: TGTGCCAGCAGCTACAGGGCTGGCGGCACCGGGGAGCTGTTTTTT.